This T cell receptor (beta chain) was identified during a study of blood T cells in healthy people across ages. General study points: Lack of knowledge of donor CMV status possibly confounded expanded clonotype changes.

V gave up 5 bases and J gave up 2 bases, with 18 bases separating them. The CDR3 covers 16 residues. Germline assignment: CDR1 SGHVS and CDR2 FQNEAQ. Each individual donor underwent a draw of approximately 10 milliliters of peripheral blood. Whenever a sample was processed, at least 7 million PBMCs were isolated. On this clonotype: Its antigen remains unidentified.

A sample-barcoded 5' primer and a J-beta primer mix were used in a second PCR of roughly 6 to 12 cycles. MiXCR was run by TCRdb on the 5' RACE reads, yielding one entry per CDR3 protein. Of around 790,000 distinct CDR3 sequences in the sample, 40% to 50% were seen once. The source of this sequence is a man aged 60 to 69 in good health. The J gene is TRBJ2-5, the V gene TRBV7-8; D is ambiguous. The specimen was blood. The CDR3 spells CASSPQSVVAQETQYF. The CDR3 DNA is TGTGCCAGCAGCCCCCAGAGTGTTGTGGCGCAAGAGACCCAGTACTTC.